Listed below are T cell receptor beta chains from one sample, sequenced in a study of cytomegalovirus exposure and HLA in healthy donors. Produced via immunoSEQ multiplex PCR; TCRdb's table is partial and in-frame only. The repertoire holds more than 110,000 clones, with around 77% as singletons. Sequenced sample: PBMCs. These receptors all come from a woman aged 45 to 65 in good health and CMV-seronegative. CDR3s include the opening cysteine and the closing phenylalanine or tryptophan. The D gene is left open where the match is weak. Some rows mark clone size as missing; the rest say once, few, many or name a class of expanded clone.

D,V,J,size,DNA,CDR3
-,TRBV4-3,TRBJ2-7,-,TGCGCCAGCAGCCAAGGGGGGACTGGGACCTACGAGCAGTACTTC,CASSQGGTGTYEQYF
-,TRBV7-2,TRBJ2-3,few,TGTGCCAGCAGCCTCCGACTCGGTACGCAGTATTTT,CASSLRLGTQYF
TRBD1,TRBV6-1,TRBJ2-7,once,TGTGCCAGCAGGGGACAGGGAAACTCCTACGAGCAGTACTTC,CASRGQGNSYEQYF
-,TRBV6-5,TRBJ2-5,-,TGTGCCAGCAGTTACTCGTACGGGGTGGGACAAGAGACCCAGTACTTC,CASSYSYGVGQETQYF
TRBD2,TRBV4-1,TRBJ2-3,-,TGCGCCAGCAGCCAAGAAGGGCGGGGGGGCACAGATACGCAGTATTTT,CASSQEGRGGTDTQYF
TRBD1,TRBV6-1,TRBJ1-6,-,TGTGCCAGCAGTGAAGCGGGACAGTATAATTCACCCCTCCACTTT,CASSEAGQYNSPLHF
-,TRBV19,TRBJ1-5,few,TGTGCCAGTACCGTGACAGGCGGGCGTCAGCCCCAGCATTTT,CASTVTGGRQPQHF
-,TRBV9,TRBJ2-1,-,TGTGCCAGCAGCCACCGACAGGACAGTGACAATGAGCAGTTCTTC,CASSHRQDSDNEQFF
TRBD1,TRBV2,TRBJ1-2,-,TGTGCCAGCAGAATGAGAGGACAGGGTGGGTACACCTTC,CASRMRGQGGYTF
TRBD2,TRBV6-6,TRBJ2-3,-,TGTGCCAGCAGATTCAATAGCGGGGGCGGTACAGATACGCAGTATTTT,CASRFNSGGGTDTQYF
-,TRBV6-1,TRBJ2-7,-,TGTGCCAGCAGCGGACAGTTTTTTGAGCAGTACTTC,CASSGQFFEQYF
-,TRBV28,TRBJ1-1,-,TGTGCCAGCAGGGGACTTGGGACCACTGAAGCTTTCTTT,CASRGLGTTEAFF
TRBD1,TRBV25-1,TRBJ1-1,-,TGTGCCAGCAGTGAAGCTGGGACAGGGAACACTGAAGCTTTCTTT,CASSEAGTGNTEAFF
-,TRBV14,TRBJ2-5,-,TGTGCCAGCAGCATATTCTCGATGCGGGCAGACCAAGAGACCCAGTACTTC,CASSIFSMRADQETQYF
-,TRBV5-1,TRBJ2-5,-,TGCGCCAGCAGTTACGGGACACCATACGGGGAGACCCAGTACTTC,CASSYGTPYGETQYF
-,TRBV9,TRBJ1-1,-,TGTGCCAGCAGCGTAGGCGGGGAGACTGAAGCTTTCTTT,CASSVGGETEAFF
-,TRBV19,TRBJ2-1,-,TGTGCCAGTAGTATAGGCCGTGCGGCTAGCTCCTACAATGAGCAGTTCTTC,CASSIGRAASSYNEQFF
-,TRBV7-2,TRBJ2-4,-,TGTGCCAGCAGCTTACACAGGGGGGGACTAGCCAAAAACATTCAGTACTTC,CASSLHRGGLAKNIQYF
-,TRBV28,TRBJ1-1,-,TGTGCCAGCAGTTTGGGGGGGTCGGACACTGAAGCTTTCTTT,CASSLGGSDTEAFF
-,TRBV10-3,TRBJ1-2,-,TGTGCCATCAGTGCGGACGGGATCGGGGGCTATGGCTACACCTTC,CAISADGIGGYGYTF
-,TRBV28,TRBJ1-4,-,TGTGCCAGCAGTTCCTTCTTCAGGGATAGAGAAAAACTGTTTTTT,CASSSFFRDREKLFF
TRBD2,TRBV5-4,TRBJ2-2,-,TGTGCCAGCAGCCCTGGGACTAGCAGAAACACCGGGGAGCTGTTTTTT,CASSPGTSRNTGELFF
-,TRBV5-4,TRBJ2-5,-,TGTGCCAGCAGCCAACGTTTTAGGGGGGGCTCAGAGACCCAGTACTTC,CASSQRFRGGSETQYF
-,TRBV6-1,TRBJ1-1,once,TGTGCCAGTAGGCGGGGTTGGAACACTGAAGCTTTCTTT,CASRRGWNTEAFF
TRBD1,TRBV19,TRBJ1-1,-,TGTGCCAGTAGTATAATAGGCTGGACAGGTATGAACACTGAAGCTTTCTTT,CASSIIGWTGMNTEAFF
-,TRBV19,TRBJ1-2,-,TGTGCCAGTAGTATAGATCACACGCGGAGCTATGGCTACACCTTC,CASSIDHTRSYGYTF
TRBD1,TRBV6-5,TRBJ2-2,-,TGTGCCAGCAGCCGTACAGGGGCCAACACCGGGGAGCTGTTTTTT,CASSRTGANTGELFF
-,TRBV9,TRBJ2-6,-,TGTGCCAGCAGCGTAGTGGCGGATTCTGGGGCCAACGTCCTGACTTTC,CASSVVADSGANVLTF
TRBD1,TRBV19,TRBJ1-5,-,TGTGCCAGTAAGCACGACAGGGGTGGTCAGCCCCAGCATTTT,CASKHDRGGQPQHF
TRBD1,TRBV4-2,TRBJ1-5,-,TGTGCCAGCAGCCACTTCCGGGACAGTAATCAGCCCCAGCATTTT,CASSHFRDSNQPQHF
-,TRBV11-1,TRBJ2-1,once,TGTGCCAGCAGCTCCACTGGGAGAATAAACAATGAGCAGTTCTTC,CASSSTGRINNEQFF
-,TRBV7-2,TRBJ2-1,-,TGTGCCAGCAGCTTAAACAGGGTCGATGAGCAGTTCTTC,CASSLNRVDEQFF
-,TRBV6-1,TRBJ2-1,-,TGTGCCAGCAGTGAAGCGTCGATTAGGTGGAGTGAGCAGTTCTTC,CASSEASIRWSEQFF
TRBD2,TRBV7-3,TRBJ2-7,-,TGTGCCAGCAGCTTATGGGGGGGTTCCACCTACGAGCAGTACTTC,CASSLWGGSTYEQYF
TRBD1,TRBV6-6,TRBJ2-7,-,TGTGCCAGCAGTTTACCGGGACAGGGAGCCTACGAGCAGTACTTC,CASSLPGQGAYEQYF
TRBD2,TRBV6-5,TRBJ2-2,-,TGTGCCAGTCTAGCGGGGGGGCCGGGAGCCGGGGAGCTGTTTTTT,CASLAGGPGAGELFF
-,TRBV6-5,TRBJ2-2,-,TGTGCCAGCAGTGATTCAGGGGCCGGGGAGCTGTTTTTT,CASSDSGAGELFF
-,TRBV5-4,TRBJ1-1,-,TGTGCCAGCAGCGCCACAGTGATGAACACTGAAGCTTTCTTT,CASSATVMNTEAFF
TRBD1,TRBV7-2,TRBJ1-5,-,TGTGCCAGCAGCTTAGTTCAGGGGGAAGGTCAGCCCCAGCATTTT,CASSLVQGEGQPQHF
-,TRBV4-1,TRBJ2-7,-,TGCGCCAGCAGCCAAGTGGGCAGCTACGAGCAGTACTTC,CASSQVGSYEQYF
TRBD1,TRBV5-8,TRBJ1-1,-,TGTGCCAGCAGCTTAGGGACAGGGGGTATGTTAGGCACTGAAGCTTTCTTT,CASSLGTGGMLGTEAFF
TRBD1,TRBV2,TRBJ2-1,-,TGTGCCAGCAGTCCAACAGGGGGCAACTCCTACAATGAGCAGTTCTTC,CASSPTGGNSYNEQFF
TRBD2,TRBV6-1,TRBJ2-5,-,TGTGCCAGCAGTGCGGGACTAGCGTCAGAGACCCAGTACTTC,CASSAGLASETQYF
-,TRBV5-4,TRBJ2-5,-,TGTGCCAGCAGCTTTCGAGGTTCAGAGACCCAGTACTTC,CASSFRGSETQYF
-,TRBV30,TRBJ2-7,-,TGTGCCTGGTCTCCGGGTTCTCCCGAGCAGTACTTC,CAWSPGSPEQYF
-,TRBV18,TRBJ1-6,-,TGTGCCAGCTCACTCCTCGACAGGTCATATAATTCACCCCTCCACTTT,CASSLLDRSYNSPLHF
-,TRBV21-1,TRBJ2-3,-,TGTGCCAGTAAAAGGGTTACTAGCGGGGGGCCCTACACAGATACGCAGTATTTT,CASKRVTSGGPYTDTQYF